This TCR beta chain came from a study of T cell responses to AZD1222 COVID-19 vaccine (dated by TCRdb to the early 2020s). At the level of the whole study: A total of 233 trial participants underwent TCR sequencing, of whom approximately 210 received two doses of AZD1222 and 26 received two doses of the MenACWY control vaccine. Trial participants were enrolled by age into subgroups of 18-55, 56-69 and 70-plus years, and approximately 150, 30 and 60 TCR-sequenced participants, respectively, were included in these subgroups. The study at large found these results: The vaccine-associated CD4 TCRs covered the entire spike protein, and the dominant responses fell in regions 160-218 and 743-854. In the small 56-69-year group, the increase in depth fell short of significance, most likely because of low power. Conclusions about previously exposed vaccinees are limited, since just six AZD1222 recipients were seropositive for SARS-CoV-2 at baseline. Because no day 14 peak-response samples were available, repertoires were characterized only after the peak T cell response. Most participants were white British and females outnumbered males, and the authors suggested that clonal diversity may have been underestimated. Reportedly, close to half of the unique spike-specific TCRs recognized epitopes lying outside the regions that are mutated in the B.1.351 and B.1.1.7 variants. After two AZD1222 doses, both the breadth and the depth of spike-specific TCRs were significantly higher than at day 0 and than in MenACWY recipients.

The CDR3 regions of human TCRbeta chains were analyzed by immunosequencing. For the original study's pipeline: TCRs in the repertoires were compared against a reference library of SARS-CoV-2-specific TCRs that had been generated with the MIRA antigen-specificity platform. Breadth was defined as the fraction of unique TCRs that were SARS-CoV-2-associated, and depth was defined as the fraction of total T cells that were SARS-CoV-2-associated. Using the MIRA data, each spike-specific TCR was mapped to the spike region that the TCR reacts to and placed in a CD4 or CD8 class. Log10-transformed breadth and depth values were compared by one-way ANOVA with Sidak's multiple comparisons tests. This is the immuneACCESS table as TCRdb keeps it, with only in-frame sequences that have V and J called. A part of the clones is gone; compared with another copy, unresolved V genes explain less than half, and the rest is unexplained. The V and J calls and clone size are taken from that table; D and trimming were inferred from the DNA. Present in this sample are 85,000 to 90,000 clones, approximately 89% of which were seen just once. The top ten hold approximately 5% of the sample.

The intended sense of this specimen's time point label: about 28 days (+/-7) after the second vaccine dose. AZD1222 recipients whose second dose came at about 4 weeks and those whose second dose came at about 12 weeks were combined into one group, since spike-specific TCR depth and breadth did not differ between the two schedules. Vaccinee samples came from UK trials COV001 and COV002, including a single-blind randomized controlled phase 2/3 trial of AZD1222 (ChAdOx1 nCoV-19) in healthy adults. For TCRbeta chain sequencing, PBMC samples were collected from trial participants at day 0 and at day 28 after the second dose. Counted from cysteine to phenylalanine, this CDR3 has 14 amino acids. The retained sequence is limited to the CDR3, 42 bases, with the frame set at the first base. According to the germline V gene (reference sequence), CDR1 reads LNHNV and CDR2 reads YYDKDF. The V and J ends are trimmed by 0 bases and 4 bases, leaving 9 bases between them.

This clone was detected a few times. Its cognate antigen has yet to be identified. No qualities accompany the bases; no much larger clone lies one base away. This clonotype was sampled from an adult who received the AZD1222 COVID-19 vaccine. Here the sequenced sample was peripheral blood, taken 28 days after the second AZD1222 dose. The chain is made from TRBV15 and TRBJ1-1; no D gene is confidently identified. The CDR3 in this case is CATSRDGLSTEAFF. The bases read TGTGCCACCAGCAGAGATGGGCTCAGCACTGAAGCTTTCTTT.